What follows are 3 T cell receptor beta chains derived from one specimen sequenced in a study of T cell clonality in common variable immunodeficiency. Overall study findings and caveats: Fewer deletions and N-nucleotide insertions were reportedly seen in common variable immunodeficiency TCR beta sequences.

Assay: immunoSEQ multiplex PCR; the TCRdb copy retains only in-frame clones and omits some. The sample shows some 20,000 clones, none of them appearing just once. Their specific antigens are unknown. The sequencing sample was made of peripheral blood mononuclear cells. These receptors came from a human donor with common variable immunodeficiency.

This clone was seen more than once but under ten times. The read halts 3 residues ahead of the CDR3 end, with the missing end drawn from the germline J gene. The rearrangement uses TRBV7-2 and TRBJ2-3; D might be TRBD1 (5 bases). Trimming shortened V by 5 bases and J by 6 bases, and 15 bases separated the two germline ends. Germline V lookup: CDR1 SGHTA, CDR2 FQGNSA. This CDR3 is built from 14 residues. CDR3 loop: CASSTRIRVDTQYF. The part of the CDR3 DNA that was read is TGTGCCAGCAGCACCCGGATCAGGGTGGATACG.

This clone is medium-sized in the sample. The DNA ends 3 residues before the CDR3 does, and the rest of the CDR3 is filled in from the germline J gene. The V and J genes are TRBV6-2 or TRBV6-3 and TRBJ1-6; 7 bases line up with TRBD1. The CDR3 covers 15 residues. The V gene end was trimmed by 2 bases and the J gene end by 9 bases; junction bases not matched to a gene: 7. The germline gives CDR1 MNHEY, CDR2 SVGEGT. The DNA read from the CDR3 is TGTGCCAGCAGTTACGCCTCACAGGGGATTTCACCC. Its protein is CASSYASQGISP. Given in full, the CDR3 is CASSYASQGISPLHF.

This clone has only a few counts. The read falls 3 residues short of the CDR3 end, and the missing part is taken from the germline J gene. The chain combines TRBV2 with TRBJ1-1, with D perhaps matching TRBD1 (5 bases). Germline-derived CDR1 and CDR2 are SNHLY and FYNNEI. Trimming left V 7 bases short and J 4 bases short, with 13 bases between. CDR3 length: 13 residues. CDR3: CASTGGSGTEAFF. The sequenced CDR3 bases are TGTGCCAGCACGGGGGGAAGCGGCACTGAA.